Each of the 20 T cell receptor beta chains below was sequenced from the same sample in a study of glioma-infiltrating T cells. Amplification of TCR alpha and beta CDR3 regions from RNA used iRepertoire nested multiplex PCR. TCRdb reprocessed the multiplex PCR reads via MiXCR and lists one record per CDR3 protein. Of roughly 120,000 distinct CDR3 sequences detected, 20% to 25% appear once; the ten largest clones hold 13% to 15%. Sequenced material: glioma tissue, nonneoplastic brain tissue, or PBMCs (not recorded which). The receptors shown here come from a human donor with low-grade glioma or glioblastoma, undergoing nonglioma brain surgery, or in good health (not recorded which).

This clonotype was picked up many times. In DNA form, the CDR3 reads TGCAGTGCTGTTGGGACAGAAAGCACAGATACGCAGTATTTT. As protein: CSAVGTESTDTQYF. V and J are TRBV20-1 and TRBJ2-3, with 7 bases fitting TRBD1. Germline CDR1 is DFQATT and CDR2 is SNEGSKA (reference sequence). The V gene end was trimmed by 5 bases and the J gene end by 0 bases; junction bases not matched to a gene: 5. The CDR3 consists of 14 residues.

There are many counts of this clonotype. The genes are TRBV15 and TRBJ2-3; 9 bases align to TRBD2. Germline-derived CDR1 and CDR2 are LNHNV and YYDKDF (reference sequence). This CDR3 comprises 16 residues. Unmatched junction bases numbered 4, after V lost 0 bases and J lost 3 bases. CDR3 protein: CATSRESSGGTDTQYF. The CDR3 DNA sequence: TGTGCCACCAGCAGAGAGAGTAGCGGGGGTACAGATACGCAGTATTTT. The whole variable domain, remainder taken from reference TRBV15 and TRBJ2-3, is DAMVIQNPRYQVTQFGKPVTLSCSQTLNHNVMYWYQQKSSQAPKLLFHYYDKDFNNEADTPDNFQSRRPNTSFCFLDIRSPGLGDTAMYLCATSRESSGGTDTQYFGPGTRLTVL.

Remarks on this clonotype: This may stem from a read error, because a much larger clone lies one nucleotide away. The chain carries TRBV6-4 and TRBJ2-5, with TRBD2 identical over 8 bases. V gave up 4 bases and J gave up 5 bases; unmatched junction bases: 30. Germline V CDR1 and CDR2: MRHNA, SNTAGT. CDR3 length equals 22 residues. The DNA for the CDR3 is TGTGCCAGCAGTGGTAGTAGATCCGTGCGGGAGGCTAGTTCCCCCAATCGGGAGACCCAGTACTTC. Its translation: CASSGSRSVREASSPNRETQYF.

This clonotype was picked up many times. The CDR3: CSASQTVGNTIYF. CDR3 in DNA: TGCAGTGCTAGTCAGACGGTTGGAAACACCATATATTTT. This sequence joins TRBV20-1 and TRBJ1-3, with D unresolved. The CDR3 is made up of 13 amino acids. The V gene's germline CDR1 is DFQATT and CDR2 SNEGSKA (reference sequence). V lost 3 bases, J lost 3 bases, and 9 bases lay in between.

This clonotype was picked up a small number of times. V gene TRBV7-3 combines with J gene TRBJ2-5; D not resolved. CDR1 and CDR2 from the germline V gene are SGHTA and FQGTGA. CDR3 size: 13 residues. Trimming took 1 base from V and 5 from J, leaving 8 bases between them. This CDR3 reads CASSLNMRETQYF. CDR3 DNA: TGTGCCAGCAGCTTAAATATGAGGGAGACCCAGTACTTC.

To note about this clonotype: Relative to the germline gene, one junction end is altered; a read error may explain this. This chain joins TRBV12-3 or TRBV12-4 and TRBJ2-5, with 10 bases that match TRBD1. The CDR3 contains 17 residues. As DNA, the CDR3 is TGTGCCAGCGGTTTTAGTGGGTGGGGACAGGGGTCGGAGACCCAGTACTTC. Translating gives CASGFSGWGQGSETQYF.

As to this clonotype: This clone may be a read error of a much larger clone one base away. The chain is built from TRBV6-2 or TRBV6-3 and TRBJ2-1; the match to TRBD2 covers 7 bases. The V segment lost 0 bases and the J segment 5 bases; nucleotides outside the gene matches: 7. Germline CDR1 reads MNHEY; CDR2 reads SVGEGT. This CDR3 contains 16 residues. The DNA for the CDR3 is TGTGCCAGCAGTTACTCGGGGGGGACCCCCGACAATGAGCAGTTCTTC. Encoded protein: CASSYSGGTPDNEQFF.

This clonotype has ten or more counts. This sequence joins TRBV5-1 and TRBJ2-6, with D unresolved. Trimming left V 0 bases short and J 1 base short, with 5 bases between. The length of the CDR3 is 15 residues. Germline CDR1 is SGHRS and CDR2 is YFSETQ. CDR3 bases: TGCGCCAGCAGCTTGGGTCTTTCTGGGGCCAACGTCCTGACTTTC. This translates into CASSLGLSGANVLTF.

This clonotype occurred many times. V gene TRBV24-1 combines with J gene TRBJ2-1; TRBD2 aligns across 8 bases. This CDR3 spans 14 amino acids. Germline lookup yields CDR1 KGHDR and CDR2 SFDVKD. Trimming took 7 bases from V and 6 from J; bases not matched to a gene: 7. The CDR3 DNA reads as TGTGCCACCAGCCCCAGCGGGGGAAGCAATGAGCAGTTCTTC. Translated, it gives CATSPSGGSNEQFF.

This clonotype came up many times. The genes are TRBV4-1 and TRBJ2-7, with 8 bases that match TRBD1. Looked up from germline, CDR1 is MGHRA and CDR2 is YSYEKL. The CDR3 covers 14 residues. V trimming: 3 bases; J trimming: 3 bases; junction bases outside the gene matches: 4. The CDR3 loop is CASSHGQGDYEQYF. The DNA of the CDR3 is TGCGCCAGCAGCCACGGACAGGGCGACTACGAGCAGTACTTC.

In its sample, this clonotype was seen many times. The J gene is TRBJ2-1, the V gene TRBV28, with a possible D match to TRBD1 (6 bases). This CDR3 has 16 residues. Per the germline V gene, CDR1 is MDHEN and CDR2 is SYDVKM. Deletions cut 5 bases from V and 6 bases from J, with 20 bases between. Written as DNA, the CDR3 is TGTGCCAGCAGTCCGACCTCGCGAGGCAGGGGCAATGAGCAGTTCTTC. It is translated as CASSPTSRGRGNEQFF.

With respect to this clonotype: This could be a read error, since a much larger clone is one nucleotide away. J is TRBJ1-2 and V is TRBV7-2; a weak D match, TRBD1 (5 bases). The V and J ends lost 5 bases and 6 bases respectively, with 13 bases between them. Germline values: CDR1 SGHTA, CDR2 FQGNSA. The CDR3 contains 13 residues. The CDR3, as DNA: TGTGCCAGCAGCGTTGGCAGGGTGGATGGCTACACCTTC. Protein product: CASSVGRVDGYTF.

Remarks on this clonotype: At one boundary the junction diverges from the germline segment, which might be a read error. V and J are TRBV29-1 and TRBJ1-3; 10 positions agree with TRBD1. This CDR3 is 19 amino acids long. Germline V lookup: CDR1 SQVTM, CDR2 ANQGSEA. The CDR3, as DNA: TGCAGCGTTGAAGTAATTCGACAGGGGGCCGTCAGCTCTGGAAACGCCATATATTTT. It specifies CSVEVIRQGAVSSGNAIYF.

V is TRBV7-6 and J is TRBJ2-1; TRBD1 might be the D (5 bases). Trimming left V 9 bases short and J 3 bases short, with 18 bases between. CDR3 size: 15 residues. Germline V lookup: CDR1 SGHVS, CDR2 FNYEAQ. CDR3 region: CARRLRKGCYNEQFF. The CDR3 DNA follows: TGTGCCAGACGCCTTAGAAAGGGGTGCTACAATGAGCAGTTCTTC.

The table lists this clonotype with a few counts. The genes are TRBV5-1 and TRBJ2-7; 7 bases map to TRBD1. The CDR3 runs to 14 residues. Per germline, CDR1 SGHRS and CDR2 YFSETQ. V gave up 3 bases and J gave up 2 bases; unmatched junction bases: 5. In DNA, the CDR3 is TGCGCCAGCAGCTCCGGACAGGATCCCTACGAGCAGTACTTC. The encoded protein is CASSSGQDPYEQYF.

This clonotype was found many times. This chain joins TRBV20-1 and TRBJ2-2; 8 nucleotides agree with TRBD1. From germline, CDR1 is DFQATT and CDR2 SNEGSKA (reference sequence). The V and J ends lost 4 bases and 3 bases, in that order; junction bases with no gene match: 7. The CDR3 spans 15 residues. The CDR3 is CSATRTGMDTGELFF. DNA of the CDR3: TGCAGTGCTACCCGGACAGGGATGGACACCGGGGAGCTGTTTTTT.

This clonotype was observed many times. The chain couples TRBV29-1 to TRBJ2-7; D is ambiguous. Per the germline V gene, CDR1 is SQVTM and CDR2 is ANQGSEA. V shed 0 bases and J shed 4 bases, with 10 bases lying between them. The CDR3 is made up of 13 amino acids. CDR3 in DNA: TGCAGCGTTGAAGAGTCTGCCAGATACGAGCAGTACTTC. Translation gives CSVEESARYEQYF.

The sample holds many counts of this clonotype. This chain joins TRBV11-2 and TRBJ2-7, with TRBD1 matching 7 bases. The germline V gene encodes CDR1 SGHAT and CDR2 FQNNGV. The CDR3 has 16 residues. The J segment lost 4 bases and the V segment lost 5 bases, leaving 14 bases of the junction unmatched. CDR3 nucleotides: TGTGCCAGCAGCGCATTGAAACAGGGGTGGATATACGAGCAGTACTTC. It translates to CASSALKQGWIYEQYF.

As for this clonotype: A much larger clonotype is one base distant, so this may be a read error. The chain is built from TRBV7-8 and TRBJ2-2, with a tentative D call TRBD2 (6 bases). Germline V gene data show CDR1 as SGHVS and CDR2 as FQNEAQ. This CDR3 is 15 amino acids long. CDR3 nucleotide sequence: TGTGCCAGCAGCTTAGGAGGGAGGAACACCTGGGAGCTGTTTTTT. Its translation: CASSLGGRNTWELFF.

This clonotype has ten or more counts. The V gene is TRBV19, the J gene TRBJ1-1; 11 nucleotides line up with TRBD1. Germline values: CDR1 LNHDA, CDR2 SQIVND (reference sequence). This CDR3 spans 17 amino acids. With V trimmed by 6 bases and J by 0 bases, 9 bases remained unmatched. CDR3 residues: CASRQKDRGLVNTEAFF. The CDR3 region has the DNA TGTGCCAGTAGGCAGAAGGACAGGGGGCTCGTGAACACTGAAGCTTTCTTT.